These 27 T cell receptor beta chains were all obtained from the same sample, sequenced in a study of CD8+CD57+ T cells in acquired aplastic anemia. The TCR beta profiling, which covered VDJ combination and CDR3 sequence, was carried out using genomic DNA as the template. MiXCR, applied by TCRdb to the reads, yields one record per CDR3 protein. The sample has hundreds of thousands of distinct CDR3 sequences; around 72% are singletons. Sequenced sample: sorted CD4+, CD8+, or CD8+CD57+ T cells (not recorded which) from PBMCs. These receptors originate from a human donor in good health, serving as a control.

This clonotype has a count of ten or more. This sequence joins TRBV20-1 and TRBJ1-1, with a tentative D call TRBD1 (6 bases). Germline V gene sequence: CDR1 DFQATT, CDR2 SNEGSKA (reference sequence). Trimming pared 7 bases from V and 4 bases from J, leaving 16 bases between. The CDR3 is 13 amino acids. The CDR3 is CSGHRGGFTEAFF. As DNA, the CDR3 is TGCAGTGGTCATAGAGGGGGTTTCACTGAAGCTTTCTTT.

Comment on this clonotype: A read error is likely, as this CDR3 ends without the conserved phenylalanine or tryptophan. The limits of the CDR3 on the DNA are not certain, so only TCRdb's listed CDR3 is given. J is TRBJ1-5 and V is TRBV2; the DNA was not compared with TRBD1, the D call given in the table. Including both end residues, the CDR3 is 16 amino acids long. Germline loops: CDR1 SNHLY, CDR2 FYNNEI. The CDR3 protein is CASSLGQEDSPLHFGN.

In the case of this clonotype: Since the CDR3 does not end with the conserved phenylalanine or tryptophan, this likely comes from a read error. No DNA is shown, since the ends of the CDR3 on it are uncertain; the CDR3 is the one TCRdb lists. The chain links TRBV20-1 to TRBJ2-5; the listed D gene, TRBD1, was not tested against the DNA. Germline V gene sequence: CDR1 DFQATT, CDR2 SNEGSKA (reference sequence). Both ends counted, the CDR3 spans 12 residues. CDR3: CSARFERDRLYT.

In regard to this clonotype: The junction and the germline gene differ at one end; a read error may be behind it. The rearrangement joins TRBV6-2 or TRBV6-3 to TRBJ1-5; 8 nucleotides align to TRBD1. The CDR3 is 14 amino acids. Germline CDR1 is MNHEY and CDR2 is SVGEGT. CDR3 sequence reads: CASSDRQGSQPQHF. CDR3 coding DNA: TGTGCCAGCAGTGATCGACAGGGGAGTCAGCCTCAGCATTTT.

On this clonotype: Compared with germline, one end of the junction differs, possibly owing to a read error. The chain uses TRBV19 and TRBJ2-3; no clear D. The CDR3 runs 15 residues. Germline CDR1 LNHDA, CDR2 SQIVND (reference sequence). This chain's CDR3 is CASSIEGYDTDTQYF. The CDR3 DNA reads TGTGCCAGTAGTATAGAAGGCTACGACACAGACACGCAGTATTTT.

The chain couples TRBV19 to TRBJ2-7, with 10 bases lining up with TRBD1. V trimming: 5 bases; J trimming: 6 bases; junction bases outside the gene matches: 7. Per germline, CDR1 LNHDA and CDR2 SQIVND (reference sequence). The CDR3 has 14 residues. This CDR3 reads CASSEGTGVSEQYF. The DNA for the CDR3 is TGTGCCAGTAGTGAGGGGACAGGGGTTTCCGAGCAGTACTTC.

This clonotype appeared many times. Here the CDR3 DNA reads TGCGCCAGCAGCCAAGAAAGAGGAGGATTGAGCACAGATACGCAGTATTTT. Encoded protein: CASSQERGGLSTDTQYF. The genes are TRBV4-1 and TRBJ2-3; tentatively, D is TRBD2 (5 bases). V was shortened by 0 bases and J by 0 bases, with 13 bases between the two germline ends. Germline CDR1 and CDR2: MGHRA and YSYEKL. The length of the CDR3 is 17 residues.

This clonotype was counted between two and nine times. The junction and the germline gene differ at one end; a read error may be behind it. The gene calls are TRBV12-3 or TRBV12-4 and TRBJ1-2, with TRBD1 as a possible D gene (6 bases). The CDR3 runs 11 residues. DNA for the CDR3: TGTGCCGGCAGTCAAGGGGGTGGCTACACCTTC. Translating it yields CAGSQGGGYTF.

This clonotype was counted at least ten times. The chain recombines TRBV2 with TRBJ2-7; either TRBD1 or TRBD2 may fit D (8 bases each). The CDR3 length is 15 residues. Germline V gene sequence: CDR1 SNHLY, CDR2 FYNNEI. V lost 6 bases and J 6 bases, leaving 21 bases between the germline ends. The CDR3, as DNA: TGTGCCAGCAGCTTGGACAGGGTGGCGGGGGGCGAGCAGTACTTC. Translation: CASSLDRVAGGEQYF.

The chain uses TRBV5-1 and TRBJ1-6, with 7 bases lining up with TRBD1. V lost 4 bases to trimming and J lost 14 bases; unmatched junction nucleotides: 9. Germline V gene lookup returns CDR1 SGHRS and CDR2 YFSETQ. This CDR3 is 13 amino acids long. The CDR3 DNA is TGCGCCAGCAGCACAGGCGCTCAGGGGGCCCTCCACTTT. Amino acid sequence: CASSTGAQGALHF.

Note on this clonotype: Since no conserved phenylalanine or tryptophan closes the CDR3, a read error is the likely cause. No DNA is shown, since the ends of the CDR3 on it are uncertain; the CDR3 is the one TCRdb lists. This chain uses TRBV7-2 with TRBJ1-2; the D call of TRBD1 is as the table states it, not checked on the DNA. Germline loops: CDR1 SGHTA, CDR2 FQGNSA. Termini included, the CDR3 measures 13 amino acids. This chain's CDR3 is CASSEDRRGDPPL.

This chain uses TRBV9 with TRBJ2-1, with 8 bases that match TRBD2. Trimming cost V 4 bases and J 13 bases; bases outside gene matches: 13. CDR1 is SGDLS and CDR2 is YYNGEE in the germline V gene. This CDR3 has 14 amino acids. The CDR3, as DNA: TGTGCCAGCAGCCGGGAGGGGGGCCGCAAAGATCAGTTCTTC. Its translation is CASSREGGRKDQFF.

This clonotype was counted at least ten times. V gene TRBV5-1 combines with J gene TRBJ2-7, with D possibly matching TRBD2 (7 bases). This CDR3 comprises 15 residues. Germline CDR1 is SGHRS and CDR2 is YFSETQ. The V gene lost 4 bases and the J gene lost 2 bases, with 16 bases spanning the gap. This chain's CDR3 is CASSGRAGAPYEQYF. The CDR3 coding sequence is TGCGCCAGCAGCGGTAGGGCGGGGGCCCCCTACGAGCAGTACTTC.

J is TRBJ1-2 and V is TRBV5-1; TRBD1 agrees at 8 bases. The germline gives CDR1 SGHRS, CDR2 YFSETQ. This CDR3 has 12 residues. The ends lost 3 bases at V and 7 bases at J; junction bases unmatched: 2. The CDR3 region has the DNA TGCGCCAGCAGCTGGACAGGGTTTGGCTACACCTTC. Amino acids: CASSWTGFGYTF.

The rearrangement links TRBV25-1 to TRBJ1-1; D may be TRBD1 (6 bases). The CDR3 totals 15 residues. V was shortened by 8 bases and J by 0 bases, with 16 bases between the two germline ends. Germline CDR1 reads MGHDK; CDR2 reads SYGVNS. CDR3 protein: CASPCPGQMNTEAFF. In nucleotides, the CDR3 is TGTGCCAGCCCCTGCCCGGGACAAATGAACACTGAAGCTTTCTTT.

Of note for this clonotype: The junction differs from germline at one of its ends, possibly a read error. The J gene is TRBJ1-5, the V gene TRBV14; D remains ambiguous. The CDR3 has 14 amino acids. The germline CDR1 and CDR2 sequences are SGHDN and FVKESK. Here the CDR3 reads CASSQDRNTQAFYF. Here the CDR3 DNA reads TGTGCCAGCAGCCAAGATCGGAACACTCAGGCTTTCTATTTT.

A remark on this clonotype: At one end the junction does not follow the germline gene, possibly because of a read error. The CDR3 DNA is TGTGCCAGCAGCCTGGTCGGGGGGGCTACGTGGTGTTTT. Encoded protein: CASSLVGGATWCF. V gene TRBV7-2 combines with J gene TRBJ2-3; 8 bases map to TRBD2. The germline CDR1 and CDR2 sequences are SGHTA and FQGNSA. The CDR3 loop spans 13 amino acids.

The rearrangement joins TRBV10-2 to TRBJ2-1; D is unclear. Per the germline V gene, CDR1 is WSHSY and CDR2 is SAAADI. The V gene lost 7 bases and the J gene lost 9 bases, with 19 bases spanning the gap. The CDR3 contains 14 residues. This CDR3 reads CASIATFGKREQFF. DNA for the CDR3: TGCGCCAGCATTGCGACCTTTGGGAAGCGTGAGCAGTTCTTC.

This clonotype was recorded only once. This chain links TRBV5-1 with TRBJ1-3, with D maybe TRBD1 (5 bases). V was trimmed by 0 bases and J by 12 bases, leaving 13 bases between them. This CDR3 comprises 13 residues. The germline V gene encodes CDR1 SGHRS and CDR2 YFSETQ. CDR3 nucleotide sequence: TGCGCCAGCAGCTTGGAAGGGGTTGGCTACATATATTTT. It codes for CASSLEGVGYIYF.

CDR3 sequence reads: CAMRLAGDATDTQYF. Here the CDR3 DNA reads TGTGCCATGAGACTAGCGGGGGATGCGACAGATACGCAGTATTTT. V is TRBV10-3 and J is TRBJ2-3, with 12 bases identical to TRBD2. There are 15 residues in the CDR3. Germline V gives CDR1 ENHRY, CDR2 SYGVKD. Trimming took 9 bases from V and 3 from J; bases not matched to a gene: 7.

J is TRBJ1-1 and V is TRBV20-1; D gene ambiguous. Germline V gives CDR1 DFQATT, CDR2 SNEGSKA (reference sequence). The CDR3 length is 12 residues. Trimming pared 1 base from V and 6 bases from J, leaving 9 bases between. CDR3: CSARGVSSEAFF. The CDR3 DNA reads TGCAGTGCTAGAGGGGTTAGCTCTGAAGCTTTCTTT.

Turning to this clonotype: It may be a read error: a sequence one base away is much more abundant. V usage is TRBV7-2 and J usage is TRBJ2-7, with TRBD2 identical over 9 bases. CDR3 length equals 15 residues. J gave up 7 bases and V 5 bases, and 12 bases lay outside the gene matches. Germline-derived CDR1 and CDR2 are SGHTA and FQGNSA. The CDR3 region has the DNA TGTGCCAGCAGCCGATCTAGCGGGGCGCCAGGGGAGCAGTACTTC. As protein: CASSRSSGAPGEQYF.

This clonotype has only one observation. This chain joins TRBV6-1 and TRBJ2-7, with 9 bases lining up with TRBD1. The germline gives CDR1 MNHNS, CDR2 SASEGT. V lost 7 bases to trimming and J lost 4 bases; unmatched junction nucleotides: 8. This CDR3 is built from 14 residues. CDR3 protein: CASTRDRAGYEQYF. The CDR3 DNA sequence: TGTGCCAGCACCAGGGACAGGGCGGGTTACGAGCAGTACTTC.

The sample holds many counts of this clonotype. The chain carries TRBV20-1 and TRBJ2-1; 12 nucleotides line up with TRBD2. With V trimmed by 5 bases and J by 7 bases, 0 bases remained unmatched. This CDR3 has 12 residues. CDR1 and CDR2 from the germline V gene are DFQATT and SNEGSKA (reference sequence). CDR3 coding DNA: TGCAGTGCTGGGACTAGCGGGAATGAGCAGTTCTTC. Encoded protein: CSAGTSGNEQFF.

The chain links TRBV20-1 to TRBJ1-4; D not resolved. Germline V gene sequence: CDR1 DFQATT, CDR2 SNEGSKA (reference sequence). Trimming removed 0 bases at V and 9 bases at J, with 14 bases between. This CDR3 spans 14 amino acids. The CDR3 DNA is TGCAGTGCTAGAGATTCCGGCAGCACTAAAAAACTGTTTTTT. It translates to CSARDSGSTKKLFF.

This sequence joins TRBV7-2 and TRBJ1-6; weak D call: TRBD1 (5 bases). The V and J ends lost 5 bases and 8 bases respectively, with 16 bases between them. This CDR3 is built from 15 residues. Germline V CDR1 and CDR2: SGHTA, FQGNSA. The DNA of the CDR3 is TGTGCCAGCAGCATTAGGGGAATCGGGGATTCACCCCTCCACTTT. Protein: CASSIRGIGDSPLHF.

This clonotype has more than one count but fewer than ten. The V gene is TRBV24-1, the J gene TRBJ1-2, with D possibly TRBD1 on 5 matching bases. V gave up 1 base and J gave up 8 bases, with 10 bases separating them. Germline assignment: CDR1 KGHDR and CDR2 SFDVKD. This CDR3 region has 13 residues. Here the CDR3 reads CATSDFEGQGYTF. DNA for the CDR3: TGTGCCACCAGTGATTTTGAGGGGCAAGGCTACACCTTC.